This T cell receptor beta chain derives from a study of PD-1 blockade in classical Hodgkin lymphoma. The patients all showed relapse after autologous stem cell transplantation, while their brentuximab vedotin exposure varied. V lost 4 bases and J lost 8; bases outside the gene matches: 11. Germline V gene lookup returns CDR1 LNHDA and CDR2 SQIVND (reference sequence). The CDR3 length is 16 residues. This table comes from immunoSEQ multiplex PCR, and its TCRdb copy is limited to in-frame clones, with some not included. The sample has approximately 70,000 clones, 85% to 95% seen once; the top ten hold 8%.

This sequence was found in a human donor with classical Hodgkin lymphoma. This chain uses TRBV19 with TRBJ2-1, with 10 bases fitting TRBD1. Sequences were derived from peripheral blood mononuclear cells (PBMCs), sampled at baseline. The CDR3 region is CASSKGQGIGRDEQFF. The CDR3 bases are TGTGCCAGTAGTAAGGGACAGGGGATTGGCAGGGATGAGCAGTTCTTC. The complete variable domain, with remaining parts taken from reference TRBV19 and TRBJ2-1, reads DGGITQSPKYLFRKEGQNVTLSCEQNLNHDAMYWYRQDPGQGLRLIYYSQIVNDFQKGDIAEGYSVSREKKESFPLTVTSAQKNPTAFYLCASSKGQGIGRDEQFFGPGTRLTVL.